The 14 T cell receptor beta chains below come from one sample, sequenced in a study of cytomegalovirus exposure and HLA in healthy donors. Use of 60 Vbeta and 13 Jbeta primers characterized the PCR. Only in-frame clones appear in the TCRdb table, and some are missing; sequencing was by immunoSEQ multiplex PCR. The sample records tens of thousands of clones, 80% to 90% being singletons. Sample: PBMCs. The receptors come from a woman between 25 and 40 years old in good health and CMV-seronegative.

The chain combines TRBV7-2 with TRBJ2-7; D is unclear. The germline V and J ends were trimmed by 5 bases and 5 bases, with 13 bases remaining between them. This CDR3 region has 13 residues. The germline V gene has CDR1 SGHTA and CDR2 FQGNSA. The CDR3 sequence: CASSPSSGHEQYF. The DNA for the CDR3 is TGTGCCAGCAGCCCCTCTTCAGGCCACGAGCAGTACTTC. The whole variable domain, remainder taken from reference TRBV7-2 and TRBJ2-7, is GAGVSQSPSNKVTEKGKDVELRCDPISGHTALYWYRQSLGQGLEFLIYFQGNSAPDKSGLPSDRFSAERTGGSVSTLTIQRTQQEDSAVYLCASSPSSGHEQYFGPGTRLTVT.

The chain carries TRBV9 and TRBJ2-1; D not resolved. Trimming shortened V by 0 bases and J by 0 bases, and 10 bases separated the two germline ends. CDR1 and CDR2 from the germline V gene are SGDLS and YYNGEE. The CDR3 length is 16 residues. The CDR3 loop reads CASSVEVTSSYNEQFF. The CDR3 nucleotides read TGTGCCAGCAGCGTAGAGGTGACAAGCTCCTACAATGAGCAGTTCTTC.

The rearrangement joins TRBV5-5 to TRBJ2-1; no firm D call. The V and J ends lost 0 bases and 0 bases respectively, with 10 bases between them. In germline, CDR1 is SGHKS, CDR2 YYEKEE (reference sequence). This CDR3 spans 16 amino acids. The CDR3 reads CASSLARVHSYNEQFF. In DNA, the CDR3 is TGTGCCAGCAGCTTGGCTCGGGTACACTCCTACAATGAGCAGTTCTTC.

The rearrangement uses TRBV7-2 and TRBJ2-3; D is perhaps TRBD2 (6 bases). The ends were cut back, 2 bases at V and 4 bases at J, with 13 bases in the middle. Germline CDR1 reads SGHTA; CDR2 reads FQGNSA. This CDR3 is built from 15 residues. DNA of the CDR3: TGTGCCAGCAGCTTAAACCGGGACTTGGCAGATACGCAGTATTTT. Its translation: CASSLNRDLADTQYF.

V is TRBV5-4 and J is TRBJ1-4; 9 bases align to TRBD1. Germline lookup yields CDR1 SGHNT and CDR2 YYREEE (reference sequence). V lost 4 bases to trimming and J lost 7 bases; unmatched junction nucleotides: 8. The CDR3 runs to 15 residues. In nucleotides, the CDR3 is TGTGCCAGCAGCCACAGGGGGCTCGGAGGTGAAAAACTGTTTTTT. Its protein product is CASSHRGLGGEKLFF.

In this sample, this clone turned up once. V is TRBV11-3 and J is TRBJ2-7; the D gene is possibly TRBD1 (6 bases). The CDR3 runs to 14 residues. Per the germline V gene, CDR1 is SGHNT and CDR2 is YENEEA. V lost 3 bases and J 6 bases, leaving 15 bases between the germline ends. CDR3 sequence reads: CASSLRQGSGEQYF. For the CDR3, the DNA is TGTGCCAGCAGCTTGCGCCAGGGGAGCGGCGAGCAGTACTTC. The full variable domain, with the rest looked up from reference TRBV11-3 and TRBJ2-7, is EAGVVQSPRYKIIEKKQPVAFWCNPISGHNTLYWYLQNLGQGPELLIRYENEEAVDDSQLPKDRFSAERLKGVDSTLKIQPAELGDSAVYLCASSLRQGSGEQYFGPGTRLTVT.

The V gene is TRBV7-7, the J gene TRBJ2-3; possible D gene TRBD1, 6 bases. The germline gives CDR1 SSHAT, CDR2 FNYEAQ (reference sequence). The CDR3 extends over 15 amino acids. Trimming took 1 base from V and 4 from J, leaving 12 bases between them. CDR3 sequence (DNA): TGTGCCAGCAGCTTAGACAGGGCGGGCGCAGATACGCAGTATTTT. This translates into CASSLDRAGADTQYF.

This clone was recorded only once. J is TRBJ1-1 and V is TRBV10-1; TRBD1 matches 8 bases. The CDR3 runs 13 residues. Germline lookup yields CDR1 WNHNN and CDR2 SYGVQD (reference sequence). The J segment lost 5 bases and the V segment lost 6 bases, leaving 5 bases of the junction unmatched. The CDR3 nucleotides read TGCGCCAGCAGAGGACAGGGCCGGACTGAAGCTTTCTTT. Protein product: CASRGQGRTEAFF.

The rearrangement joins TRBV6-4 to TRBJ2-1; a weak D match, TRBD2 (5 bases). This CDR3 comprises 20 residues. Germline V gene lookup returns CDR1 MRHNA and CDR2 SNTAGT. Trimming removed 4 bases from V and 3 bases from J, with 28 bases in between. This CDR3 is CASSVLGIGGHSRDYNEQFF. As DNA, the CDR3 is TGTGCCAGCAGTGTCCTCGGGATCGGAGGTCACTCAAGGGACTACAATGAGCAGTTCTTC.

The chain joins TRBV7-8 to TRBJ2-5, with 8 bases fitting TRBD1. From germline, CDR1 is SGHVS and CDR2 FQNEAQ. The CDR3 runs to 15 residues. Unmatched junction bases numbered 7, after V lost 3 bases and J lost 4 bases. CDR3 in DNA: TGTGCCAGCAGCTTTCAGGGGGCGGAGGGAGAGACCCAGTACTTC. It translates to CASSFQGAEGETQYF.

The CDR3 region has the DNA TGTGCCAGCAGTGAAGTGACAGCCAACACTGAAGCTTTCTTT. Translation gives CASSEVTANTEAFF. The chain recombines TRBV6-1 with TRBJ1-1; D perhaps matches TRBD1 (5 bases). V lost 1 base to trimming and J lost 2 bases, with 8 bases between them. CDR3 length: 14 amino acids. The germline gives CDR1 MNHNS, CDR2 SASEGT.

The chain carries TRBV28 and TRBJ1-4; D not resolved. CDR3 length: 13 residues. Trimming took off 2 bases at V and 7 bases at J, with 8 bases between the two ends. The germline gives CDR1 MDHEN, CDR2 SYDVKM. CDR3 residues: CASSLVGFEKLFF. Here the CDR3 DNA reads TGTGCCAGCAGTTTAGTCGGTTTTGAAAAACTGTTTTTT.

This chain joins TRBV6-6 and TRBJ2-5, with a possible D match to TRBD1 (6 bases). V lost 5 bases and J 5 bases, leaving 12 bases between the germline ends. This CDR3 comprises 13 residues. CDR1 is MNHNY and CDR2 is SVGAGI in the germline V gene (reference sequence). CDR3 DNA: TGTGCCAGCAGTGATAACAGGGAGGAGACCCAGTACTTC. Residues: CASSDNREETQYF.

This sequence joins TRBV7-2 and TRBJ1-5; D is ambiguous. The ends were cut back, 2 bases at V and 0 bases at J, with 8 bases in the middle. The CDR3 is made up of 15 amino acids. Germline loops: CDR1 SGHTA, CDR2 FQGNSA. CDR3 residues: CASSLFADSNQPQHF. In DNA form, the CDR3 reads TGTGCCAGCAGCTTATTCGCGGATAGCAATCAGCCCCAGCATTTT. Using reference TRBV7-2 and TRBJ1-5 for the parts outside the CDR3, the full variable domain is GAGVSQSPSNKVTEKGKDVELRCDPISGHTALYWYRQSLGQGLEFLIYFQGNSAPDKSGLPSDRFSAERTGGSVSTLTIQRTQQEDSAVYLCASSLFADSNQPQHFGDGTRLSIL.